The source of this T cell receptor (beta chain) is a study of siplizumab effects on memory and regulatory T cells. On this clone: Antigen specificity is unknown.

This CDR3 spans 13 amino acids. Germline assignment: CDR1 LNHNV and CDR2 YYDKDF (reference sequence). Trimming left V 0 bases short and J 6 bases short, with 7 bases between. Regarding the study as a whole: Mappable alloreactive CD4+ clones were on average around 66% Treg-derived with siplizumab, roughly 30% in controls. Sequences below about 10^-5 frequency were poorly captured, limiting mapping of alloreactive clones. Proliferating Tregs from siplizumab cultures lacked functional confirmation of suppression.

Using immunoSEQ multiplex PCR, the repertoire was profiled, and TCRdb retains in-frame clones only, with some absent. The sample lists some 97,000 clones; 94% were seen once. Sequenced input: Tregs sorted from blood. V usage is TRBV15 and J usage is TRBJ2-3, with D unresolved. The source of this sequence is a human donor in good health. CDR3 residues: CATSRDLGDTQYF. The CDR3 nucleotides read TGTGCCACCAGCAGAGATCTTGGGGATACGCAGTATTTT.